Shown below are 23 T cell receptor beta chains from a single sample sequenced in a study of OX40 agonist ivuxolimab in advanced cancers. The repertoire was sequenced with immunoSEQ multiplex PCR; TCRdb's copy has only in-frame clones and lacks some. The sample contains about 81,000 clones, under 90% of which appear only once. The sequences come from CD4+ or CD8+ T cells sorted from blood, collected in a trial of the OX40 agonist ivuxolimab. The receptors originated from an adult with an advanced solid tumor such as melanoma, head and neck, liver or kidney cancer.

J is TRBJ2-2 and V is TRBV7-2, with TRBD2 matching 9 bases. Losses at the gene ends were 2 bases for V and 5 bases for J; bases not matched to a gene: 12. The V gene's germline CDR1 is SGHTA and CDR2 FQGNSA. This CDR3 has 18 amino acids. The CDR3 spells CASSLSGRREGRTGELFF. CDR3 bases: TGTGCCAGCAGCTTATCAGGCAGGCGGGAGGGCCGAACCGGGGAGCTGTTTTTT.

The chain has TRBV4-1 and TRBJ2-7; D unresolved. The CDR3 is made up of 13 amino acids. Germline CDR1 reads MGHRA; CDR2 reads YSYEKL. Trimming left V 0 bases short and J 6 bases short, with 9 bases between. CDR3 in DNA: TGCGCCAGCAGCCAAGATTTTGGCCGCGAGCAGTACGTC. Residues: CASSQDFGREQYV.

V and J are TRBV28 and TRBJ1-2; D unclear. The germline V and J ends were trimmed by 3 bases and 5 bases, with 10 bases remaining between them. Germline V gene sequence: CDR1 MDHEN, CDR2 SYDVKM. This CDR3 region has 13 residues. The CDR3 DNA reads TGTGCCAGCAGTTTCGGGTCGGGATATGGCTACACCTTC. It is translated as CASSFGSGYGYTF.

This clone was detected only a few times. The chain couples TRBV5-1 to TRBJ1-2, with D maybe TRBD1 (5 bases). V was trimmed by 4 bases and J by 6 bases, leaving 22 bases between them. CDR1 and CDR2 (germline): SGHRS, YFSETQ. The CDR3 is 16 residues long. CDR3 in DNA: TGCGCCAGCAGCGCCTACGGAACCGGGACTGGAGATGGCTACACCTTC. Its protein is CASSAYGTGTGDGYTF.

This clone was observed once. Written as DNA, the CDR3 is TGTGCCAGCAGTATCCAAGGCGGCTATGGCTACACCTTC. It is translated as CASSIQGGYGYTF. The V gene is TRBV7-2, the J gene TRBJ1-2; D call uncertain. The length of the CDR3 is 13 residues. Germline-derived CDR1 and CDR2 are SGHTA and FQGNSA. V was clipped by 6 bases and J by 4 bases, with 12 bases between them.

This clone came up a few times. The genes are TRBV2 and TRBJ1-5; D is ambiguous. V lost 4 bases and J 3 bases, leaving 10 bases between the germline ends. The CDR3 has 14 amino acids. Germline CDR1 and CDR2: SNHLY and FYNNEI. The CDR3 DNA is TGTGCCAGCAGTGGCCGAGCCGTCAATCAGCCCCAGCATTTT. Protein sequence: CASSGRAVNQPQHF.

This chain uses TRBV7-8 with TRBJ1-5; D remains unclear. This CDR3 is built from 14 residues. CDR1 and CDR2 from the germline V gene are SGHVS and FQNEAQ. V gave up 5 bases and J gave up 4 bases, with 12 bases separating them. This CDR3 is CASSPQAGNQPQHF. In DNA form, the CDR3 reads TGTGCCAGCAGCCCCCAGGCGGGGAATCAGCCCCAGCATTTT.

J is TRBJ2-5 and V is TRBV7-2; 8 bases match TRBD1. Trimming at V came to 3 bases and at J to 1 base, leaving 1 base not matched to a gene. Per the germline V gene, CDR1 is SGHTA and CDR2 is FQGNSA. CDR3 size: 14 residues. The CDR3 DNA reads as TGTGCCAGCAGCTTGGACAGGGCCCAAGAGACCCAGTACTTC. Its protein is CASSLDRAQETQYF.

V is TRBV29-1 and J is TRBJ1-3, with D maybe TRBD1 (5 bases). V shed 5 bases and J shed 0 bases, with 11 bases lying between them. Germline V CDR1 and CDR2: SQVTM, ANQGSEA. The CDR3 has 14 residues. The CDR3 loop is CSVRGGSSGNTIYF. Written as DNA, the CDR3 is TGCAGCGTTCGGGGGGGATCCTCTGGAAACACCATATATTTT.

The chain carries TRBV4-3 and TRBJ2-3; D call uncertain. Trimming pared 1 base from V and 1 base from J, leaving 9 bases between. Per the germline V gene, CDR1 is LGHNA and CDR2 is YSLEER. The CDR3 is 15 residues long. The DNA of the CDR3 is TGCGCCAGCAGCCAAGCCTATCTGGGCACAGATACGCAGTATTTT. Translation gives CASSQAYLGTDTQYF.

The V gene is TRBV5-1, the J gene TRBJ2-2, with 8 positions matching TRBD2. J gave up 5 bases and V 0 bases, and 18 bases lay outside the gene matches. CDR1 and CDR2 from the germline V gene are SGHRS and YFSETQ. The CDR3 loop spans 20 amino acids. CDR3 bases: TGCGCCAGCAGCTTGGAGGGGCTAGCGGGCAGTTTCCGGGCGACCGGGGAGCTGTTTTTT. This encodes CASSLEGLAGSFRATGELFF.

The chain carries TRBV28 and TRBJ2-3; TRBD2 might be the D (5 bases). V shed 7 bases and J shed 5 bases, with 13 bases lying between them. The CDR3 runs to 13 residues. The germline V gene has CDR1 MDHEN and CDR2 SYDVKM. CDR3 residues: CASTSRAGDTQYF. In DNA form, the CDR3 reads TGTGCCAGCACGTCGCGGGCTGGAGATACGCAGTATTTT.

V usage is TRBV7-8 and J usage is TRBJ1-5; 7 bases are a match to TRBD1. Trimming took 5 bases from V and 5 from J; bases not matched to a gene: 12. Germline V gene data show CDR1 as SGHVS and CDR2 as FQNEAQ. This CDR3 has 16 residues. The CDR3 bases are TGTGCCAGCAGCCCCCCCCCGGGGACAGCCGATCAGCCCCAGCATTTT. It yields the protein CASSPPPGTADQPQHF.

This sequence joins TRBV21-1 and TRBJ2-2; no check of the table's D call, TRBD1, against the DNA was made. TRBV21-1 is recorded as a pseudogene. The CDR3 has 15 residues. CDR3 nucleotides: TGTGCCAGCAGACCGACAGGGCTCGGGGCCGGGGAGCTGTTTTTT. Translated, it gives CASRPTGLGAGELFF.

V and J are TRBV4-1 and TRBJ1-6; possible D gene TRBD1, 6 bases. The germline gives CDR1 MGHRA, CDR2 YSYEKL. CDR3 length: 14 amino acids. Trimming pared 4 bases from V and 9 bases from J, leaving 13 bases between. Here the CDR3 DNA reads TGCGCCAGCAGCCCACGGGAAGGGGGTTCACCCCTCCACTTT. Translation: CASSPREGGSPLHF.

The chain joins TRBV28 to TRBJ2-1; 10 bases line up with TRBD2. The CDR3 is made up of 16 amino acids. V gave up 1 base and J gave up 5 bases; unmatched junction bases: 5. Germline lookup yields CDR1 MDHEN and CDR2 SYDVKM. This chain's CDR3 is CASSLFTSGKNNEQFF. CDR3 nucleotides: TGTGCCAGCAGTTTATTCACTAGCGGGAAAAACAATGAGCAGTTCTTC.

This sequence joins TRBV7-9 and TRBJ2-4; D unclear. Trimming left V 5 bases short and J 0 bases short, with 14 bases between. The CDR3 has 16 residues. The germline V gene has CDR1 SEHNR and CDR2 FQNEAQ (reference sequence). DNA of the CDR3: TGTGCCAGCAGCCCAGCCTGGGCGGTAGCCAAAAACATTCAGTACTTC. This codes for CASSPAWAVAKNIQYF.

The J gene is TRBJ2-1, the V gene TRBV19; 9 nucleotides agree with TRBD1. Unmatched junction bases numbered 6, after V lost 7 bases and J lost 5 bases. The CDR3 loop spans 14 amino acids. Per germline, CDR1 LNHDA and CDR2 SQIVND (reference sequence). The CDR3 DNA reads as TGTGCCAGTACCTACAGGGGGCTCGACAATGAGCAGTTCTTC. It is translated as CASTYRGLDNEQFF.

This clone was recorded a few times. The V call is TRBV6-6, the J call TRBJ1-4, with 12 bases that match TRBD1. Germline CDR1 is MNHNY and CDR2 is SVGAGI (reference sequence). Losses at the gene ends were 5 bases for V and 7 bases for J; bases not matched to a gene: 8. The CDR3 runs 16 residues. The CDR3 here is CASSGRGDRGPEKLFF. As DNA, the CDR3 is TGTGCCAGCAGTGGGAGAGGGGACAGGGGGCCTGAAAAACTGTTTTTT.

The chain is built from TRBV30 and TRBJ2-5, with TRBD2 as a possible D gene (6 bases). The CDR3 totals 15 residues. Trimming took off 3 bases at V and 0 bases at J, with 14 bases between the two ends. CDR1 and CDR2 from the germline V gene are GTSNPN and SVGIG (reference sequence). The CDR3 is CAWSVRGWYQETQYF. The DNA for the CDR3 is TGTGCCTGGAGCGTCCGGGGGTGGTACCAAGAGACCCAGTACTTC.

This clone was seen ten or more times. The genes are TRBV13 and TRBJ1-2, with D uncertain. Per the germline V gene, CDR1 is PRHDT and CDR2 is FYEKMQ (reference sequence). Deletions cut 2 bases from V and 0 bases from J, with 10 bases between. The CDR3 sequence is 15 residues long. CDR3: CASSLTFGSNYGYTF. The CDR3 DNA sequence: TGTGCCAGCAGCTTAACTTTCGGGTCTAACTATGGCTACACCTTC.

The rearrangement uses TRBV11-2 and TRBJ2-3; D not certain. This CDR3 region has 15 residues. Trimming removed 1 base from V and 1 base from J, with 9 bases in between. CDR1 SGHAT and CDR2 FQNNGV come from the germline V gene. The CDR3 DNA reads as TGTGCCAGCAGCTTAGTTAACATCCGCACAGATACGCAGTATTTT. It translates to CASSLVNIRTDTQYF.

The chain carries TRBV6-5 and TRBJ2-2, with 7 bases aligning to TRBD2. This CDR3 spans 16 amino acids. The V gene end was trimmed by 2 bases and the J gene end by 4 bases; junction bases not matched to a gene: 7. Germline V gene data show CDR1 as MNHEY and CDR2 as SVGAGI. The CDR3 sequence: CASSYKGEGSTGELFF. The DNA of the CDR3 is TGTGCCAGCAGTTACAAAGGGGAGGGGAGCACCGGGGAGCTGTTTTTT.